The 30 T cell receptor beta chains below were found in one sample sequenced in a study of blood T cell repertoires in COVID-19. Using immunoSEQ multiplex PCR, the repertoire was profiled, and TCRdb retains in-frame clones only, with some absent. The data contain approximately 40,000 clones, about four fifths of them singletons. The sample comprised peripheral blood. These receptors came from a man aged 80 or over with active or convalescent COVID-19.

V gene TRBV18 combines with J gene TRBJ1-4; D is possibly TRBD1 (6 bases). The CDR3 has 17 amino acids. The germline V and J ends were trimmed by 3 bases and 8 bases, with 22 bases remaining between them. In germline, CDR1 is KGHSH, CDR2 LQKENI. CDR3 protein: CASSPSPSGGRGEKLFF. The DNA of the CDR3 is TGTGCCAGCTCACCCAGCCCGTCGGGGGGGCGTGGAGAAAAACTGTTTTTT.

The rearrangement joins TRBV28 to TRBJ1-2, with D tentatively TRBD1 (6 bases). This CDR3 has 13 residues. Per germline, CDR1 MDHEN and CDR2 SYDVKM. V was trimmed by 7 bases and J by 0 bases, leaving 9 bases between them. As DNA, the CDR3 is TGTGCCAGCAAGGGGGTCTCTAACTATGGCTACACCTTC. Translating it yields CASKGVSNYGYTF.

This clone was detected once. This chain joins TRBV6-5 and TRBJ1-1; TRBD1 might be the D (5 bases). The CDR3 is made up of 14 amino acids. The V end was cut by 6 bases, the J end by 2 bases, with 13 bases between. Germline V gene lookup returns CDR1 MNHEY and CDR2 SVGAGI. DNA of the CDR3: TGTGCCAGCAGATTAACAGGAGATAACACTGAAGCTTTCTTT. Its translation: CASRLTGDNTEAFF.

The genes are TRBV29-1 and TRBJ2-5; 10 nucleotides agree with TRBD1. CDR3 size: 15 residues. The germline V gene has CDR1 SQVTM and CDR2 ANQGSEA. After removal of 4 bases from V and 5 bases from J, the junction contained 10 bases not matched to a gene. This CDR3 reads CSVGGQGKNRETQYF. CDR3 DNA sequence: TGCAGCGTTGGGGGACAGGGGAAAAACAGGGAGACCCAGTACTTC.

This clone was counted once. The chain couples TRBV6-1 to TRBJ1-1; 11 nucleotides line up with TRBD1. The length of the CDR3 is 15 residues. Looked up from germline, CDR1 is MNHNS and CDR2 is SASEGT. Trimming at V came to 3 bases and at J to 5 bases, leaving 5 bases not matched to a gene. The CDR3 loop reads CASSEGQGDRTEAFF. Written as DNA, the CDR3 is TGTGCCAGCAGTGAGGGACAGGGGGACCGGACTGAAGCTTTCTTT.

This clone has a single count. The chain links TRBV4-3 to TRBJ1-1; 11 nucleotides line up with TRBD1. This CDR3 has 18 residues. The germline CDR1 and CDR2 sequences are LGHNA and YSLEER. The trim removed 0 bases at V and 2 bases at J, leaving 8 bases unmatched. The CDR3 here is CASSQDRDRGLGNTEAFF. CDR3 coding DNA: TGCGCCAGCAGCCAAGATAGGGACAGGGGGTTAGGAAACACTGAAGCTTTCTTT.

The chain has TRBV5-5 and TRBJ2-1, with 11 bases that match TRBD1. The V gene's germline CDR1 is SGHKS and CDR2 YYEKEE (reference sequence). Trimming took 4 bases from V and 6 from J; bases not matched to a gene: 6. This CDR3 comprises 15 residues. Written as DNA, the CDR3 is TGTGCCAGCAGCCTGGGACAGGGGGAAACCAATGAGCAGTTCTTC. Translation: CASSLGQGETNEQFF.

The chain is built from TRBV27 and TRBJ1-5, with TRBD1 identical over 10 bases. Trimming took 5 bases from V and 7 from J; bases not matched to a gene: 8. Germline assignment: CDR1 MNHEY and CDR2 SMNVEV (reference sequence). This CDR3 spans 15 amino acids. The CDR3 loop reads CASSPTRTGGQPQHF. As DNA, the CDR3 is TGTGCCAGCAGTCCGACCCGGACAGGGGGACAGCCCCAGCATTTT.

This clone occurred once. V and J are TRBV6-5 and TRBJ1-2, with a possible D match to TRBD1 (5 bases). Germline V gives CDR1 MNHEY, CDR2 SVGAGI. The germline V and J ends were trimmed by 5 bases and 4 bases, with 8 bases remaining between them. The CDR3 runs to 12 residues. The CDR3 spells CASSTGGYGYTF. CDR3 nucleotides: TGTGCCAGCAGTACCGGGGGCTATGGCTACACCTTC.

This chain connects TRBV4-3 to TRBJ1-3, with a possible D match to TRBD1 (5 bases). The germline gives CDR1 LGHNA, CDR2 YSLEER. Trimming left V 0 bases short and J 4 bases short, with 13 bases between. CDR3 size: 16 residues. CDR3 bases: TGCGCCAGCAGCCAAGATGGGGCGGCCTTCGGAAACACCATATATTTT. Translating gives CASSQDGAAFGNTIYF.

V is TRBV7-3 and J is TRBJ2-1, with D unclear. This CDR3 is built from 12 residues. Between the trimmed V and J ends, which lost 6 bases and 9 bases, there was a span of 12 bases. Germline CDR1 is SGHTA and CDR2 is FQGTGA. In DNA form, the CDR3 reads TGTGCCAGCAGGTTATCCCACGGTGAGCAGTTCTTC. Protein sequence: CASRLSHGEQFF.

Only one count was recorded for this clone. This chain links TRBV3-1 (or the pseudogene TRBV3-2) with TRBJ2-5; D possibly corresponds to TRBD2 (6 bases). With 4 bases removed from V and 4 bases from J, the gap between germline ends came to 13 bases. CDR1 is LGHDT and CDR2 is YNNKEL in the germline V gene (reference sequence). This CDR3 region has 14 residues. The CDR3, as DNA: TGTGCCAGCAGCCGATGGGACTTCTCAGAGACCCAGTACTTC. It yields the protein CASSRWDFSETQYF.

In DNA form, the CDR3 reads TGTGCCAGTAGTATTGGACTAGCGGACTCCTACGAGCAGTACTTC. Protein: CASSIGLADSYEQYF. This chain links TRBV19 with TRBJ2-7; 10 bases line up with TRBD2. Losses at the gene ends were 3 bases for V and 0 bases for J; bases not matched to a gene: 2. The germline V gene encodes CDR1 LNHDA and CDR2 SQIVND (reference sequence). The CDR3 runs to 15 residues.

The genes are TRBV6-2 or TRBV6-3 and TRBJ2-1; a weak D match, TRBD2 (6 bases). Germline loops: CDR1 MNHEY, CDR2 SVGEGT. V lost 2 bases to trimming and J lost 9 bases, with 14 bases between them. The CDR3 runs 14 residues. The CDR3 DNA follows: TGTGCCAGCAGTTACCCCGGGACTCGGGGTGAGCAGTTCTTC. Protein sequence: CASSYPGTRGEQFF.

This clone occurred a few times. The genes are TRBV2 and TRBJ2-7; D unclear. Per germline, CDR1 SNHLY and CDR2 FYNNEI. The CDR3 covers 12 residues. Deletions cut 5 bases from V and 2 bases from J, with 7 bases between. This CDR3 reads CASSQVAYEQYF. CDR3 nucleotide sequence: TGTGCCAGCAGTCAGGTAGCCTACGAGCAGTACTTC.

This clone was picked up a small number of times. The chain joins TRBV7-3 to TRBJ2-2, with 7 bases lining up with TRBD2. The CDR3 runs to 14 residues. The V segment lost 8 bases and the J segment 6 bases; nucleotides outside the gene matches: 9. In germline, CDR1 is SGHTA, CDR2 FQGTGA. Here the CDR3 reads CASGGGRGPGELFF. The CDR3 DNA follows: TGTGCCAGCGGAGGCGGGAGAGGGCCCGGGGAGCTGTTTTTT.

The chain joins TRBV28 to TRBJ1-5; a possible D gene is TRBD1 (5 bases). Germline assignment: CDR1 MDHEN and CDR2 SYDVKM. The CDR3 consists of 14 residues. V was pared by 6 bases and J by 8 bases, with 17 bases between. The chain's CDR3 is CASRPPGDIKPQHF. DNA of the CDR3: TGTGCCAGCAGACCCCCGGGGGATATCAAGCCCCAGCATTTT.

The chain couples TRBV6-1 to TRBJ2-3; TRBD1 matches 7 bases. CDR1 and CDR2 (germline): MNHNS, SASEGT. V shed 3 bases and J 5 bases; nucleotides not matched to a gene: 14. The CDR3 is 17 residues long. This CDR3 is CASSDPGTVSRGDTQYF. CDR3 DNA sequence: TGTGCCAGCAGTGACCCCGGGACAGTCTCAAGAGGAGATACGCAGTATTTT.

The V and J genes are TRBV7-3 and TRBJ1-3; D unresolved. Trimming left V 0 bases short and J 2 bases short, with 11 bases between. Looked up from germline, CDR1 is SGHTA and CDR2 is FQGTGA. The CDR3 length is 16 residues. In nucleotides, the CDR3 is TGTGCCAGCAGCTTAACCCACGCGGGCCCTGGAAACACCATATATTTT. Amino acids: CASSLTHAGPGNTIYF.

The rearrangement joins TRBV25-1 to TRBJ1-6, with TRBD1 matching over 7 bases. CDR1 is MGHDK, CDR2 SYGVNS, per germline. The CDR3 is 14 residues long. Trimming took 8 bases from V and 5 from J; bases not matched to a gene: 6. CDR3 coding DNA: TGTGCCAGCCAGACAGGGCCCAATAATTCACCCCTCCACTTT. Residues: CASQTGPNNSPLHF.

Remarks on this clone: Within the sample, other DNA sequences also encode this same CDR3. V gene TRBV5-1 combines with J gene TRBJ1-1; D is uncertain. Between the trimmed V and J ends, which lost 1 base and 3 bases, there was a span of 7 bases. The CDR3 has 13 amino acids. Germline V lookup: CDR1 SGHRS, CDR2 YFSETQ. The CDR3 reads CASSLKSDTEAFF. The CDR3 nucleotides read TGCGCCAGCAGCTTGAAATCGGACACTGAAGCTTTCTTT.

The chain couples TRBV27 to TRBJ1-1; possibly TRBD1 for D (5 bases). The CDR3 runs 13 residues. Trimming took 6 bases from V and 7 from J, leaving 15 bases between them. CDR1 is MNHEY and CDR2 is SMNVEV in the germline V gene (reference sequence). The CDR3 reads CASRGGAGGEAFF. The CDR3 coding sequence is TGTGCCAGCAGAGGTGGGGCAGGTGGTGAAGCTTTCTTT.

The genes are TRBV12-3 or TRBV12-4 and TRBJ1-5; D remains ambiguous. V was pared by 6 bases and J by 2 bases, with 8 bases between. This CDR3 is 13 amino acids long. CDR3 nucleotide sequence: TGTGCCAGCAGGCCTAGCGGCAATCAGCCCCAGCATTTT. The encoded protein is CASRPSGNQPQHF.

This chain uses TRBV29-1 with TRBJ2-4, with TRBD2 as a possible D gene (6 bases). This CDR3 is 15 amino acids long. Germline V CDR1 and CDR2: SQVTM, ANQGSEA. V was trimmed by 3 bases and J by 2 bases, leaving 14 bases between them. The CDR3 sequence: CSVESLGGTKNIQYF. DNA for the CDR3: TGCAGCGTTGAGAGTTTGGGGGGAACCAAAAACATTCAGTACTTC.

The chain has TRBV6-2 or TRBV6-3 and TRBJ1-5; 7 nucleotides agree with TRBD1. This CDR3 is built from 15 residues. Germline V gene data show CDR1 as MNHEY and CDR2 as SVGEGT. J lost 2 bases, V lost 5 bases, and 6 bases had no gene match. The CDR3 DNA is TGTGCCAGCAGTAACACTCAGGGGGGCAATCAGCCCCAGCATTTT. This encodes CASSNTQGGNQPQHF.

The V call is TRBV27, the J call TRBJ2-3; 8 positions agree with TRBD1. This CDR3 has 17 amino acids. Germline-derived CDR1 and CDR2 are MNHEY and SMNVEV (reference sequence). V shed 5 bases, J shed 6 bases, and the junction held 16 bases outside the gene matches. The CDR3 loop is CASSPLDIGQGSDTQYF. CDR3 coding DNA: TGTGCCAGCAGTCCCCTCGACATCGGACAGGGCTCCGATACGCAGTATTTT.

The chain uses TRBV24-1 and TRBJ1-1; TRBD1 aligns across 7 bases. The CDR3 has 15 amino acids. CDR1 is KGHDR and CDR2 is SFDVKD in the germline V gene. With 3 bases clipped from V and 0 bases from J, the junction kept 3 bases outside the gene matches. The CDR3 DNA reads TGTGCCACCAGTGATGGACAGGCGATGAACACTGAAGCTTTCTTT. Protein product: CATSDGQAMNTEAFF.

The CDR3, as DNA: TGTGCCAGCAGCTTAGGAGGCCGCACAGATACGCAGTATTTT. This codes for CASSLGGRTDTQYF. The chain uses TRBV11-2 and TRBJ2-3; D gene ambiguous. CDR1 is SGHAT, CDR2 FQNNGV, per germline. The V end was cut by 1 base, the J end by 1 base, with 6 bases between. This CDR3 spans 14 amino acids.

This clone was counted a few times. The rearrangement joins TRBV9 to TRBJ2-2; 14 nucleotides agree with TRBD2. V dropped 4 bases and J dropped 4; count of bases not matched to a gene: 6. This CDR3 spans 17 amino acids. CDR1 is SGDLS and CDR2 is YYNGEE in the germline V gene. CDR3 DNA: TGTGCCAGCAGCTTGGGACTAGCGGGAGTAGGCACCGGGGAGCTGTTTTTT. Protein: CASSLGLAGVGTGELFF. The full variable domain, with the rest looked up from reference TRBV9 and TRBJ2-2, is DSGVTQTPKHLITATGQRVTLRCSPRSGDLSVYWYQQSLDQGLQFLIQYYNGEERAKGNILERFSAQQFPDLHSELNLSSLELGDSALYFCASSLGLAGVGTGELFFGEGSRLTVL.

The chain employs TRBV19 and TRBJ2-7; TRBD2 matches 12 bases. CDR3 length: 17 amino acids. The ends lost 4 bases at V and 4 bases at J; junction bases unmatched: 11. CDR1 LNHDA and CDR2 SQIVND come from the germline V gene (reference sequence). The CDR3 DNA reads TGTGCCAGTAGTACTCTCATGACTAGCGGGAGAGCGTACGAGCAGTACTTC. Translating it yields CASSTLMTSGRAYEQYF.